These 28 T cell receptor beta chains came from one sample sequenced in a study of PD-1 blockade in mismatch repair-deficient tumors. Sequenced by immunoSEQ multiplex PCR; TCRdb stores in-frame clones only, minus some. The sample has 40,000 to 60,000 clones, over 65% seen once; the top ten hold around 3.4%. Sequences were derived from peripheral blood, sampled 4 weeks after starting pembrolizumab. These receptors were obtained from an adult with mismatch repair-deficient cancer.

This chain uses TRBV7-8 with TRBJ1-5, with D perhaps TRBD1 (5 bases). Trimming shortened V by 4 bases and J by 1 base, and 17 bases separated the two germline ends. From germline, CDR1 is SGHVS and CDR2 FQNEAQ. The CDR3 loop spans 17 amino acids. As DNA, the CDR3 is TGTGCCAGCAGCTCCCAGAGGGGTAGGGGCAGCAATCAGCCCCAGCATTTT. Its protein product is CASSSQRGRGSNQPQHF. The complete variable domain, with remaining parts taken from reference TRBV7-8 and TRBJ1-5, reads GAGVSQSPRYKVAKRGQDVALRCDPISGHVSLFWYQQALGQGPEFLTYFQNEAQLDKSGLPSDRFFAERPEGSVSTLKIQRTQQEDSAVYLCASSSQRGRGSNQPQHFGDGTRLSIL.

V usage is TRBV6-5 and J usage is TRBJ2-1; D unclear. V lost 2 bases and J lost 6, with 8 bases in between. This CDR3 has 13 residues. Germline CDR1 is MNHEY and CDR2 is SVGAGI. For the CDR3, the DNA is TGTGCCAGCAGTTACGGGCAGTTCAATGAGCAGTTCTTC. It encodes CASSYGQFNEQFF.

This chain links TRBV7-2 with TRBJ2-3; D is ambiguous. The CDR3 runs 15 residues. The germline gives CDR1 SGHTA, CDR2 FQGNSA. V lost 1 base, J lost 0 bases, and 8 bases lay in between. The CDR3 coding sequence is TGTGCCAGCAGCTTAGAGGGAAAAAGCACAGATACGCAGTATTTT. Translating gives CASSLEGKSTDTQYF.

The CDR3 sequence: CASSFLAGGPLISYNEQFF. The CDR3 DNA follows: TGTGCCAGCAGCTTTCTCGCGGGAGGGCCTCTTATCTCCTACAATGAGCAGTTCTTC. This chain connects TRBV5-6 to TRBJ2-1; 9 bases are shared with TRBD2. This CDR3 spans 19 amino acids. With V trimmed by 2 bases and J by 0 bases, 12 bases remained unmatched. In germline, CDR1 is SGHDT, CDR2 YYEEEE. Drawing the rest from reference TRBV5-6 and TRBJ2-1, the complete variable domain is DAGVTQSPTHLIKTRGQQVTLRCSPKSGHDTVSWYQQALGQGPQFIFQYYEEEERQRGNFPDRFSGHQFPNYSSELNVNALLLGDSALYLCASSFLAGGPLISYNEQFFGPGTRLTVL.

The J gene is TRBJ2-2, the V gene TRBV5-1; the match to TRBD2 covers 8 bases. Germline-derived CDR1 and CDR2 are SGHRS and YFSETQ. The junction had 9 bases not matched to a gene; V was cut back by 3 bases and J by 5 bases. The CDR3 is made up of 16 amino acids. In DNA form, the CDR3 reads TGCGCCAGCAGCTCCGGGAGGGGGGCCGGGACCGGGGAGCTGTTTTTT. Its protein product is CASSSGRGAGTGELFF.

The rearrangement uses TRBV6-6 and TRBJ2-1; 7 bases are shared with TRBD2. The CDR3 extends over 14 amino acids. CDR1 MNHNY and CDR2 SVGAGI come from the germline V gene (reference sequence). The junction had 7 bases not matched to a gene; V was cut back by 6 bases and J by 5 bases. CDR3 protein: CASRMRESHNEQFF. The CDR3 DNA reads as TGTGCCAGCAGGATGCGGGAGTCTCACAATGAGCAGTTCTTC.

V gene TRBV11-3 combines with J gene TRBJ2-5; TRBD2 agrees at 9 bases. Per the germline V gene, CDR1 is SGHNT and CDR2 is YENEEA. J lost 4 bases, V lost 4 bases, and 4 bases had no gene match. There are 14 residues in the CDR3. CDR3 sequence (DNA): TGTGCCAGCAGCTCCAGGACTAGCGTAGAGACCCAGTACTTC. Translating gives CASSSRTSVETQYF.

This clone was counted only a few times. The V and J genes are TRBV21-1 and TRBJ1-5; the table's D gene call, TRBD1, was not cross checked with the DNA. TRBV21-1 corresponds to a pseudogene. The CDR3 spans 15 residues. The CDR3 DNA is TGTGCCAGCAGCAAAGTTAACATTGGTAATCAGCCCCAGCATTTT. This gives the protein CASSKVNIGNQPQHF.

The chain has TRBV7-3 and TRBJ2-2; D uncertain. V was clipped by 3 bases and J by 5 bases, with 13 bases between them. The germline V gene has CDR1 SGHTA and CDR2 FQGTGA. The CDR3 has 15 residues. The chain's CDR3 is CASSFDRVGTGELFF. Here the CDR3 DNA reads TGTGCCAGCAGCTTCGACCGGGTGGGAACCGGGGAGCTGTTTTTT.

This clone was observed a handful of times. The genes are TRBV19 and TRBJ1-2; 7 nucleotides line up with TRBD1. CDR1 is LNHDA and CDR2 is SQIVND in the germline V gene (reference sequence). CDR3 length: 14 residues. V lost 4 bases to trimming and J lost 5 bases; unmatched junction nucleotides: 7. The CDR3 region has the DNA TGTGCCAGTAGTACCGACAGGGATCGTTATGGCTACACCTTC. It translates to CASSTDRDRYGYTF. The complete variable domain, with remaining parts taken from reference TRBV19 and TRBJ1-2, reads DGGITQSPKYLFRKEGQNVTLSCEQNLNHDAMYWYRQDPGQGLRLIYYSQIVNDFQKGDIAEGYSVSREKKESFPLTVTSAQKNPTAFYLCASSTDRDRYGYTFGSGTRLTVV.

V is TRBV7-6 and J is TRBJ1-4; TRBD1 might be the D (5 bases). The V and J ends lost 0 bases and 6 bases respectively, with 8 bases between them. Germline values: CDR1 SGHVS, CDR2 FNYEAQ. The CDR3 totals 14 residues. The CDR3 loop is CASSLARGDEKLFF. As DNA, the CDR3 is TGTGCCAGCAGCTTAGCGCGGGGGGATGAAAAACTGTTTTTT.

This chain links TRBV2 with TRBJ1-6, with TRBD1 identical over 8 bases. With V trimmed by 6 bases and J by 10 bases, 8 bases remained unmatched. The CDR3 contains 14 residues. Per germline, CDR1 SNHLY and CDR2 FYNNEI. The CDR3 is CASRVTGGGSPLHF. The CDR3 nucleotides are TGTGCCAGCAGGGTTACAGGGGGAGGATCACCCCTCCACTTT.

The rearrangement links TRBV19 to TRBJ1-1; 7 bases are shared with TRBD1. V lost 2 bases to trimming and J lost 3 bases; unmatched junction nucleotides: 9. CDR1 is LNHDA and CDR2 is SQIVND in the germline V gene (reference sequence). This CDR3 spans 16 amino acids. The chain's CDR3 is CASSIMTGWRDTEAFF. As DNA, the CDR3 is TGTGCCAGTAGTATAATGACAGGGTGGCGGGACACTGAAGCTTTCTTT.

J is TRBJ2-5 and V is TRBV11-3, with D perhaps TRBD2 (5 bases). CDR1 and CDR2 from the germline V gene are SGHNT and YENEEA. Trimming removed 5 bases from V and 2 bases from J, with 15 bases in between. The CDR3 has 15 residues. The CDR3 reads CASSINSVTQETQYF. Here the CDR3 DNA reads TGTGCCAGCAGCATAAATAGCGTAACTCAAGAGACCCAGTACTTC.

The CDR3 DNA reads TGTGCCAGCAGCTTGGGGGGTCAGGGAGACACCGGGGAGCTGTTTTTT. Its translation is CASSLGGQGDTGELFF. V and J are TRBV5-4 and TRBJ2-2; D may be TRBD1 or TRBD2 (5 bases each). The CDR3 consists of 16 residues. V was pared by 0 bases and J by 3 bases, with 12 bases between. The germline gives CDR1 SGHNT, CDR2 YYREEE (reference sequence). Complete variable domain (other parts from reference TRBV5-4 and TRBJ2-2): ETGVTQSPTHLIKTRGQQVTLRCSSQSGHNTVSWYQQALGQGPQFIFQYYREEENGRGNFPPRFSGLQFPNYSSELNVNALELDDSALYLCASSLGGQGDTGELFFGEGSRLTVL.

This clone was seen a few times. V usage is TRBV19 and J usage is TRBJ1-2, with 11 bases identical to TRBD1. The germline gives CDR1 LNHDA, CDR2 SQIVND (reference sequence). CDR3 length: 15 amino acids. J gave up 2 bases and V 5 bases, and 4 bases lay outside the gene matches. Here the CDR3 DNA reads TGTGCCAGTAGTCTGAGGACAGGGGGCAACTATGGCTACACCTTC. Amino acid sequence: CASSLRTGGNYGYTF.

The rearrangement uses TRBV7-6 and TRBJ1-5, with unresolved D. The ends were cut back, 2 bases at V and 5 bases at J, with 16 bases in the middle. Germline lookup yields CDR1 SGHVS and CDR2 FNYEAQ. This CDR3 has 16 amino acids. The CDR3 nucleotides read TGTGCCAGCAGCTTATATGCAGGTCAAGTGGATCAGCCCCAGCATTTT. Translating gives CASSLYAGQVDQPQHF.

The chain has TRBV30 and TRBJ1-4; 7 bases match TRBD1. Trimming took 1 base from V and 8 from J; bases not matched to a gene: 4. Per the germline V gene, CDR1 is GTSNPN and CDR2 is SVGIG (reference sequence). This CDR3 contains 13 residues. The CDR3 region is CAWSDGRGEKLFF. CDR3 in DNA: TGTGCCTGGAGTGATGGCAGGGGGGAAAAACTGTTTTTT.

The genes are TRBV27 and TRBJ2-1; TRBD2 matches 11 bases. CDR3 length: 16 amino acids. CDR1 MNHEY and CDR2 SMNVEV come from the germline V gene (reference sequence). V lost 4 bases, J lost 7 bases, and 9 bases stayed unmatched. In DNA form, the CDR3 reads TGTGCCAGCAGTTCGGATAGCGGGAGGGCAGGTAATGAGCAGTTCTTC. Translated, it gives CASSSDSGRAGNEQFF.

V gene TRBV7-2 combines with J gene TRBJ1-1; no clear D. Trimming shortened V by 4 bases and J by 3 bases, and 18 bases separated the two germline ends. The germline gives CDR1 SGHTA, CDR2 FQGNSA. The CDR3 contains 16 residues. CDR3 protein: CASSSPPGASHTEAFF. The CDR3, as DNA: TGTGCCAGCAGCTCGCCCCCGGGCGCATCACACACTGAAGCTTTCTTT.

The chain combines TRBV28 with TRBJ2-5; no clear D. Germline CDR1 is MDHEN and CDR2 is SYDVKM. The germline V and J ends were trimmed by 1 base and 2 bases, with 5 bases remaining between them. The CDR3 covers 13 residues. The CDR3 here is CASSLLGQETQYF. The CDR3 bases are TGTGCCAGCAGTTTATTGGGGCAAGAGACCCAGTACTTC.

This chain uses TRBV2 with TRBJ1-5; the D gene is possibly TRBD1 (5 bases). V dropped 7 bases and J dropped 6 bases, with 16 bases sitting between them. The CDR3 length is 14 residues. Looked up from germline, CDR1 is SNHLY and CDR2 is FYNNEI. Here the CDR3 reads CASKDRGGSQPQHF. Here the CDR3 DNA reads TGTGCCAGCAAAGATAGGGGAGGGTCTCAGCCCCAGCATTTT.

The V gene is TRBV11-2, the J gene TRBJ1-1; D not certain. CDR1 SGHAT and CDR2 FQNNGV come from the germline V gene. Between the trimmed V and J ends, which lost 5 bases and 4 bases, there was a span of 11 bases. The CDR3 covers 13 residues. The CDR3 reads CASSPLRSTEAFF. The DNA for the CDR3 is TGTGCCAGCAGCCCCCTAAGATCCACTGAAGCTTTCTTT.

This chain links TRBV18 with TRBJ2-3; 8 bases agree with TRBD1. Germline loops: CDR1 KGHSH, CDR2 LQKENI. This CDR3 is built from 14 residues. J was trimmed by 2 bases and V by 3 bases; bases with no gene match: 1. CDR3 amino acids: CASSPGQVTDTQYF. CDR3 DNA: TGTGCCAGCTCACCGGGACAGGTCACAGATACGCAGTATTTT.

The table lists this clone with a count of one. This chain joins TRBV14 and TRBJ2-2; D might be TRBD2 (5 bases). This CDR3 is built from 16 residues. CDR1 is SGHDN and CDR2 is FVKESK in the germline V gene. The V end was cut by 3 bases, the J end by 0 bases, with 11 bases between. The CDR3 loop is CASSQRTATNTGELFF. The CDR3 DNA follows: TGTGCCAGCAGCCAGAGGACTGCTACGAACACCGGGGAGCTGTTTTTT.

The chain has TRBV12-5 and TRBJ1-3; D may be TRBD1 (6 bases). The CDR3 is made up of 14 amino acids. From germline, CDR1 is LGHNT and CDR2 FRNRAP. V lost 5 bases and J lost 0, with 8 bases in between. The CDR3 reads CASGTGSSGNTIYF. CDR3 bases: TGTGCTAGTGGTACAGGGTCCTCTGGAAACACCATATATTTT.

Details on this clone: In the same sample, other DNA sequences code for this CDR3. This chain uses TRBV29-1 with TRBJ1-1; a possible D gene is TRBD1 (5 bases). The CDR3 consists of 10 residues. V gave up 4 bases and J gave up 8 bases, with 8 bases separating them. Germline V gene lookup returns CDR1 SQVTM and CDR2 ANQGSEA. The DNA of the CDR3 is TGCAGCGTTGTGCAGGGCGAAGCTTTCTTT. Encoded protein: CSVVQGEAFF.

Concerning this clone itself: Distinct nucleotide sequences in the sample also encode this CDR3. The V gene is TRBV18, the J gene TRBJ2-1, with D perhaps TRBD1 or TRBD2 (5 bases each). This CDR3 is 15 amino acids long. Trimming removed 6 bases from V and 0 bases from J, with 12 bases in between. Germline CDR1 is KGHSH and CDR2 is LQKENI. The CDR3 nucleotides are TGTGCCAGCTCTCCAGAGGGGCTCTCCTACAATGAGCAGTTCTTC. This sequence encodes CASSPEGLSYNEQFF.